This TCR beta chain was identified in a study of T cells after somatic rescue of genetic block. V lost 7 bases, J lost 3 bases, and 12 bases lay in between. In germline, CDR1 is SNHLY, CDR2 FYNNEI. The CDR3 is made up of 14 amino acids. Clones were sequenced by immunoSEQ multiplex PCR, and TCRdb holds only the in-frame ones, with some missing. The table lists about 88,000 clones, about 87% of them singletons. The receptor comes from a woman in her late teens or twenties. V is TRBV2 and J is TRBJ1-4; D is ambiguous. The sequencing input was peripheral blood mononuclear cells (PBMCs). CDR3 DNA sequence: TGTGCCAGCAACAGAGGTAGTGCTAATGAAAAACTGTTTTTT. Its translation: CASNRGSANEKLFF.